This T cell receptor (beta chain) comes out of a study of cytomegalovirus exposure and HLA in healthy donors. Broader study findings: The study flagged 150 to 200 TCR beta chains as cytomegalovirus-associated.

CDR1 is SGHRS and CDR2 is YFSETQ in the germline V gene. The CDR3 is made up of 15 amino acids. V shed 4 bases and J 2 bases; nucleotides not matched to a gene: 8. Assay: immunoSEQ multiplex PCR; the TCRdb copy retains only in-frame clones and omits some. The sample holds 89,000 or so clones; roughly 92% are singletons and the top ten take approximately 1.1%. Remarks on this clone: Its specificity is not known.

The clonotype comes from a woman aged 25 to 39 in good health and CMV-seropositive. The chain carries TRBV5-1 and TRBJ2-5, with TRBD1 matching 7 bases. The sample comprised PBMCs. The CDR3 nucleotides read TGCGCCAGCAGCCCCCCTTTGGGACAGCAAGAGACCCAGTACTTC. Protein: CASSPPLGQQETQYF.